One and the same sample provided the 18 T cell receptor beta chains below, sequenced in a study of blood T cell repertoires in COVID-19. Clones were sequenced by immunoSEQ multiplex PCR, and TCRdb holds only the in-frame ones, with some missing. The repertoire holds roughly 230,000 clones, with 65% to 85% as singletons. The sequencing sample was made of peripheral blood. These receptors originate from an elderly woman with acute or convalescent COVID-19.

This rearrangement joins TRBV5-6 to TRBJ2-5; a weak D match, TRBD2 (5 bases). Germline V gene sequence: CDR1 SGHDT, CDR2 YYEEEE. The germline V and J ends were trimmed by 4 bases and 5 bases, with 21 bases remaining between them. The CDR3 totals 16 residues. The CDR3 region is CASSPRGISWRETQYF. Written as DNA, the CDR3 is TGTGCCAGCAGCCCCCGAGGCATTAGCTGGAGGGAGACCCAGTACTTC. The whole variable domain, filled in from reference TRBV5-6 and TRBJ2-5, reads DAGVTQSPTHLIKTRGQQVTLRCSPKSGHDTVSWYQQALGQGPQFIFQYYEEEERQRGNFPDRFSGHQFPNYSSELNVNALLLGDSALYLCASSPRGISWRETQYFGPGTRLLVL.

The chain couples TRBV10-2 to TRBJ1-3; D possibly corresponds to TRBD1 (6 bases). The CDR3 is 14 amino acids. Germline V gene data show CDR1 as WSHSY and CDR2 as SAAADI. Trimming stripped 5 bases from V and 2 bases from J, with 10 bases between. Here the CDR3 DNA reads TGCGCCAGCAGTACCGGGACACCTGGAAACACCATATATTTT. As protein: CASSTGTPGNTIYF.

The chain links TRBV18 to TRBJ1-3; D uncertain. CDR1 and CDR2 (germline): KGHSH, LQKENI. The CDR3 runs 17 residues. The V gene lost 0 bases and the J gene lost 4 bases, with 16 bases spanning the gap. The CDR3 DNA follows: TGTGCCAGCTCACCACCGGTACAGTCCACCTTCGGAAACACCATATATTTT. Translating gives CASSPPVQSTFGNTIYF.

This rearrangement joins TRBV19 to TRBJ2-1; D is undetermined. The CDR3 is 14 amino acids. Trimming took 5 bases from V and 5 from J, leaving 13 bases between them. The germline V gene has CDR1 LNHDA and CDR2 SQIVND (reference sequence). The DNA for the CDR3 is TGTGCCAGTAGTCCCGGTGTCTTCAACAATGAGCAGTTCTTC. Translation: CASSPGVFNNEQFF.

The chain has TRBV5-5 and TRBJ1-6, with D tentatively TRBD1 (5 bases). Germline V gives CDR1 SGHKS, CDR2 YYEKEE (reference sequence). V was clipped by 4 bases and J by 0 bases, with 8 bases between them. This CDR3 contains 15 residues. The CDR3 DNA sequence: TGTGCCAGCAGCGTACAGGCCTCCTATAATTCACCCCTCCACTTT. Protein: CASSVQASYNSPLHF. Based on the CDR3 plus reference TRBV5-5 and TRBJ1-6, the full variable domain is DAGVTQSPTHLIKTRGQQVTLRCSPISGHKSVSWYQQVLGQGPQFIFQYYEKEERGRGNFPDRFSARQFPNYSSELNVNALLLGDSALYLCASSVQASYNSPLHFGNGTRLTVT.

Points on this clone: This sample also contains other DNA sequences that code for the same CDR3. The chain joins TRBV28 to TRBJ1-2, with 7 bases fitting TRBD1. The CDR3 runs to 14 residues. CDR1 is MDHEN and CDR2 is SYDVKM in the germline V gene. V shed 5 bases and J 3 bases; nucleotides not matched to a gene: 6. The CDR3 reads CASSPPGTDYGYTF. The CDR3 region has the DNA TGTGCCAGCAGTCCTCCCGGGACAGACTATGGCTACACCTTC.

V usage is TRBV5-1 and J usage is TRBJ2-5; D might be TRBD1 (6 bases). This CDR3 is 15 amino acids long. Per germline, CDR1 SGHRS and CDR2 YFSETQ. Trimming stripped 3 bases from V and 2 bases from J, with 14 bases between. CDR3 bases: TGCGCCAGCAGCTGGTCCGGACAGTCACAAGAGACCCAGTACTTC. Its translation is CASSWSGQSQETQYF.

The V call is TRBV29-1, the J call TRBJ1-2; 8 nucleotides agree with TRBD1. V lost 3 bases and J lost 6; bases outside the gene matches: 6. CDR1 and CDR2 (germline): SQVTM, ANQGSEA. The CDR3 length is 13 residues. The CDR3: CSVDGGQGDGYTF. CDR3 nucleotides: TGCAGCGTTGATGGCGGACAGGGTGATGGCTACACCTTC. The full variable domain, rest sourced from reference TRBV29-1 and TRBJ1-2, is SAVISQKPSRDICQRGTSLTIQCQVDSQVTMMFWYRQQPGQSLTLIATANQGSEATYESGFVIDKFPISRPNLTFSTLTVSNMSPEDSSIYLCSVDGGQGDGYTFGSGTRLTVV.

The chain recombines TRBV5-1 with TRBJ1-3; perhaps TRBD1 as D (6 bases). The CDR3 totals 16 residues. Trimming pared 0 bases from V and 7 bases from J, leaving 17 bases between. Per germline, CDR1 SGHRS and CDR2 YFSETQ. CDR3 nucleotides: TGCGCCAGCAGCTTGGGGTATCGCCAGGGGCGTAACACCATATATTTT. It yields the protein CASSLGYRQGRNTIYF. Drawing the rest from reference TRBV5-1 and TRBJ1-3, the complete variable domain is KAGVTQTPRYLIKTRGQQVTLSCSPISGHRSVSWYQQTPGQGLQFLFEYFSETQRNKGNFPGRFSGRQFSNSRSEMNVSTLELGDSALYLCASSLGYRQGRNTIYFGEGSWLTVV.

The rearrangement links TRBV11-2 to TRBJ1-1, with no clear D. V was clipped by 3 bases and J by 3 bases, with 11 bases between them. Per germline, CDR1 SGHAT and CDR2 FQNNGV. The CDR3 is 14 amino acids. CDR3 protein: CASSFLTADTEAFF. The CDR3 DNA is TGTGCCAGCAGCTTCTTAACGGCGGACACTGAAGCTTTCTTT. The full variable domain, in which reference TRBV11-2 and TRBJ1-1 provide the parts outside the CDR3, is EAGVAQSPRYKIIEKRQSVAFWCNPISGHATLYWYQQILGQGPKLLIQFQNNGVVDDSQLPKDRFSAERLKGVDSTLKIQPAKLEDSAVYLCASSFLTADTEAFFGQGTRLTVV.

The J gene is TRBJ1-4, the V gene TRBV5-1, with 8 bases identical to TRBD1. The junction had 6 bases not matched to a gene; V was cut back by 4 bases and J by 7 bases. The V gene's germline CDR1 is SGHRS and CDR2 YFSETQ. The CDR3 sequence is 14 residues long. In DNA, the CDR3 is TGCGCCAGCAGCCAGGGGGCCGATTCTGAAAAACTGTTTTTT. Amino acids: CASSQGADSEKLFF.

The chain combines TRBV3-1 (or the pseudogene TRBV3-2) with TRBJ1-3; 7 nucleotides agree with TRBD1. J gave up 0 bases and V 0 bases, and 5 bases lay outside the gene matches. The germline V gene encodes CDR1 LGHDT and CDR2 YNNKEL (reference sequence). The CDR3 covers 17 residues. The CDR3 loop reads CASSQDAGGFSGNTIYF. For the CDR3, the DNA is TGTGCCAGCAGCCAAGATGCAGGGGGATTCTCTGGAAACACCATATATTTT.

The V call is TRBV6-5, the J call TRBJ2-7; 9 bases are a match to TRBD1. The CDR3 length is 11 residues. Germline trimming cut 6 bases from V and 13 bases from J; bases unmatched to any gene: 7. CDR1 and CDR2 from the germline V gene are MNHEY and SVGAGI. The CDR3 is CASSPGQGEYF. The CDR3 DNA reads TGTGCCAGCAGCCCGGGACAGGGTGAATACTTC.

V gene TRBV5-1 combines with J gene TRBJ1-1; 7 positions agree with TRBD1. Germline CDR1 is SGHRS and CDR2 is YFSETQ. The CDR3 spans 15 residues. V trimming: 2 bases; J trimming: 4 bases; junction bases outside the gene matches: 8. The DNA for the CDR3 is TGCGCCAGCAGCTTAGTCGGGACAGATCTCACTGAAGCTTTCTTT. Amino acid sequence: CASSLVGTDLTEAFF.

The chain recombines TRBV3-1 (or the pseudogene TRBV3-2) with TRBJ2-5, with a possible D match to TRBD2 (6 bases). Germline V gives CDR1 LGHDT, CDR2 YNNKEL (reference sequence). This CDR3 has 14 amino acids. V shed 3 bases and J shed 2 bases, with 10 bases lying between them. The CDR3 here is CASSHGGAQETQYF. CDR3 in DNA: TGTGCCAGCAGCCACGGCGGGGCTCAAGAGACCCAGTACTTC.

V gene TRBV6-5 combines with J gene TRBJ1-6; D perhaps matches TRBD1 (5 bases). Germline V gene sequence: CDR1 MNHEY, CDR2 SVGAGI. Trimming removed 4 bases from V and 7 bases from J, with 17 bases in between. The CDR3 totals 16 residues. The CDR3 spells CASSSGQHGVNSPLHF. The CDR3 DNA reads TGTGCCAGCAGTTCCGGACAACATGGAGTCAATTCACCCCTCCACTTT.

CDR3 protein: CASSQILAASTDTQYF. The CDR3 DNA reads as TGCGCCAGCAGCCAAATCCTAGCAGCTAGCACAGATACGCAGTATTTT. The V call is TRBV5-1, the J call TRBJ2-3, with a weak D call TRBD2 (5 bases). Germline V gene lookup returns CDR1 SGHRS and CDR2 YFSETQ. The V end lost 4 bases, the J end lost 0 bases, and 15 bases lay between the germline ends. The CDR3 loop spans 16 amino acids. The full variable domain, rest sourced from reference TRBV5-1 and TRBJ2-3, is KAGVTQTPRYLIKTRGQQVTLSCSPISGHRSVSWYQQTPGQGLQFLFEYFSETQRNKGNFPGRFSGRQFSNSRSEMNVSTLELGDSALYLCASSQILAASTDTQYFGPGTRLTVL.

This rearrangement joins TRBV12-1 to TRBJ2-7; the table's D call TRBD1 went unverified against the DNA. TRBV12-1 is a known pseudogene. The CDR3 length is 14 residues. The CDR3 sequence is CASSPKDSLLEQYF. For the CDR3, the DNA is TGTGCCAGCAGCCCTAAGGACAGCCTACTGGAGCAGTACTTC.